This T cell receptor (beta chain) comes out of a study of control samples from healthy donors and cancer patients (TCRdb year 2020). Its CDR3 holds 14 amino acids, cysteine through phenylalanine. Only CDR3 DNA remains: 42 bases, in frame from the first base. CDR1 and CDR2 were assigned from the germline V gene as SGHAT and FQNNGV. Deletion took 5 bases off V and 8 bases off J, with a span of 15 bases between the germline ends. Library preparation used the immunoSEQ multiplex PCR assay. The table was pulled from immuneACCESS by TCRdb, which kept in-frame rearrangements only. Such tables lose some clones; where checked, under half of the loss comes from unresolved V genes, and the rest has no known cause. The sample records around 130,000 clones, 80% to 90% of which are singletons. The ten biggest clones cover around 10% of the sample. Remarks on this clone: The target of this receptor is not known. Base qualities are not recorded, but no much larger clone differs from it by a single base.

The chain is made from TRBV11-2 and TRBJ1-4; D gene: possibly TRBD1, on 6 matching bases. This TCR derives from a man aged 30 to 45 in good health. Specimen: blood. The CDR3 in this case is CASSVAGTLEKLFF. The DNA sequence is as follows: TGTGCCAGCAGCGTCGCCGGGACATTGGAAAAACTGTTTTTT.